This TCR beta chain came from a study of cytomegalovirus exposure and HLA in healthy donors. Study outcomes and limitations: With high specificity and sensitivity, the classifier reportedly diagnosed cytomegalovirus status.

This clone was observed a single time. Its specificity is unknown. Trimming at V came to 7 bases and at J to 7 bases, leaving 5 bases not matched to a gene. Germline lookup yields CDR1 MNHEY and CDR2 SMNVEV (reference sequence). The CDR3 covers 15 residues. Researchers ran the PCR with 60 Vbeta and 13 Jbeta primers. Profiled with immunoSEQ multiplex PCR; TCRdb holds only in-frame clones, not every one. The data contain around 130,000 clones, under 85% of them singletons. This clonotype was sampled from a boy aged 10-17 years in good health and CMV-seronegative. The chain couples TRBV27 to TRBJ2-1; TRBD2 agrees at 15 bases. Sequenced: PBMCs. CDR3 bases: TGTGCCAGCACCTCCGGGACTAGCGGGAGGAATGAGCAGTTCTTC. Protein: CASTSGTSGRNEQFF.